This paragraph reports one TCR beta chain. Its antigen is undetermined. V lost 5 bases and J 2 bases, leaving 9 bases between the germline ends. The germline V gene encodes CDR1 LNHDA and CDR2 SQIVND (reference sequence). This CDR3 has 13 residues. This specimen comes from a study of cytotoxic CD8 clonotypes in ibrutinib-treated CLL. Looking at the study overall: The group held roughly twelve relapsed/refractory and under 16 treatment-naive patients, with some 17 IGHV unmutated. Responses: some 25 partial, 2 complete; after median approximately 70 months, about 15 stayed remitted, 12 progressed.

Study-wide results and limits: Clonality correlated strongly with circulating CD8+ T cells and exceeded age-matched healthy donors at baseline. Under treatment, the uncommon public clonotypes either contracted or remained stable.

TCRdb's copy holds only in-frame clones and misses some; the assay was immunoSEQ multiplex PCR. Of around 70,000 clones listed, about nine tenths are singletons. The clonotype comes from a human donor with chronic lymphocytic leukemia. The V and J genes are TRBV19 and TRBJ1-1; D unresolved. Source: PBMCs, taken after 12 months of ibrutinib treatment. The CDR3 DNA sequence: TGTGCCAGTAGTGTCGCCAGAAACACTGAAGCTTTCTTT. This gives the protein CASSVARNTEAFF.